A selection of T cell receptor beta chains follows, all from one sample in a study of blood T cell repertoires in COVID-19. The repertoire was sequenced with immunoSEQ multiplex PCR; TCRdb's copy has only in-frame clones and lacks some. The table shows 300,000 to 350,000 clones, with approximately 90% occurring only once. The sequenced material came from peripheral blood. Source of these receptors: a woman between 55 and 75 years old with COVID-19, enrolled during active disease. Both conserved end residues are part of each CDR3. Each record gives: clone size, V gene, D gene, J gene, CDR3 protein, CDR3 DNA. A D gene is named only where the DNA matches it firmly. A row's size may be missing; if present it is once, few, many or a size class.

NA	TRBV30	TRBD1	TRBJ1-1	CAWQGGNTEAFF	TGTGCCTGGCAGGGGGGGAACACTGAAGCTTTCTTT
NA	TRBV4-2	NA	TRBJ2-1	CASSQVLGSGQRYNEQFF	TGTGCCAGCAGCCAAGTGTTAGGATCTGGACAACGTTACAATGAGCAGTTCTTC
NA	TRBV4-1	TRBD1	TRBJ1-1	CASSQGRDRNTEAFF	TGCGCCAGCAGCCAAGGCCGGGACAGGAACACTGAAGCTTTCTTT
NA	TRBV3-1/TRBV3-2	TRBD1	TRBJ2-2	CASSPSGGQGTVGELFF	TGTGCCAGCAGCCCCTCTGGGGGACAGGGAACGGTCGGGGAGCTGTTTTTT
NA	TRBV10-2	NA	TRBJ2-7	CASRSQQGYEQYF	TGCGCCAGCAGAAGTCAGCAGGGCTACGAGCAGTACTTC
NA	TRBV29-1	NA	TRBJ2-3	CSVPEADQDTQYF	TGCAGCGTCCCCGAGGCAGACCAGGATACGCAGTATTTT
NA	TRBV11-2	NA	TRBJ1-1	CASSLALDRHSEAFF	TGTGCCAGCAGCTTAGCCCTCGACAGACATTCTGAAGCTTTCTTT
NA	TRBV11-2	TRBD2	TRBJ2-3	CASSQGLAGHTDTQYF	TGTGCCAGCAGCCAGGGACTAGCGGGACACACAGATACGCAGTATTTT
NA	TRBV28	NA	TRBJ1-3	CASSLARRDLAGNTIYF	TGTGCCAGCAGTTTAGCCCGGCGGGACTTGGCTGGAAACACCATATATTTT
once	TRBV11-2	NA	TRBJ2-6	CASSLEYRVSGANVLTF	TGTGCCAGCAGCTTAGAGTATCGGGTTTCTGGGGCCAACGTCCTGACTTTC
NA	TRBV2	NA	TRBJ1-1	CASRGTLHTEAFF	TGTGCCAGCAGGGGGACTTTGCACACTGAAGCTTTCTTT
NA	TRBV4-1	NA	TRBJ1-2	CASSQDQGKSRGYTF	TGCGCCAGCAGCCAAGATCAGGGGAAGTCTCGTGGCTACACCTTC
once	TRBV6-5	NA	TRBJ2-7	CASSPRDSSYEQYF	TGTGCCAGCAGTCCCCGAGACAGTTCTTACGAGCAGTACTTC
NA	TRBV13	TRBD1	TRBJ1-6	CASSLNGRGRRSPLHF	TGTGCCAGCAGCTTAAATGGAAGGGGGCGCAGGTCACCCCTCCACTTT
NA	TRBV7-8	NA	TRBJ1-1	CASSSNTLVTEAFF	TGTGCCAGCAGCTCTAATACTTTAGTCACTGAAGCTTTCTTT
NA	TRBV14	NA	TRBJ1-6	CASSLDISNSPLHF	TGTGCCAGCAGCCTGGACATTTCAAATTCACCCCTCCACTTT
NA	TRBV5-1	NA	TRBJ2-2	CASRGAGAGRTGELFF	TGCGCCAGCAGAGGTGCAGGGGCAGGGCGCACCGGGGAGCTGTTTTTT
few	TRBV27	NA	TRBJ2-7	CASSWGVDDEQYF	TGTGCCAGCAGTTGGGGGGTTGACGACGAGCAGTACTTC
NA	TRBV18	TRBD1	TRBJ2-1	CASSPPGQGGDEQFF	TGTGCCAGCTCACCGCCGGGACAGGGGGGGGATGAGCAGTTCTTC
once	TRBV5-1	TRBD1	TRBJ1-3	CASSSDRGFGNTIYF	TGCGCCAGCAGTTCGGACAGGGGGTTTGGAAACACCATATATTTT
NA	TRBV7-2	NA	TRBJ2-5	CASSLGGPPETQYF	TGTGCCAGCAGCTTAGGGGGGCCACCGGAGACCCAGTACTTC
NA	TRBV2	TRBD1	TRBJ1-1	CASNVGGQGQAFF	TGTGCCAGCAATGTTGGGGGACAGGGGCAAGCTTTCTTT
NA	TRBV30	NA	TRBJ1-3	CAWSAAGNTIYF	TGTGCCTGGAGTGCCGCTGGAAACACCATATATTTT
NA	TRBV7-3	NA	TRBJ2-3	CASSIGGPTDTQYF	TGTGCCAGCAGTATCGGGGGGCCCACAGATACGCAGTATTTT
NA	TRBV29-1	NA	TRBJ1-3	CSVEASGNTIYF	TGCAGCGTTGAAGCTTCGGGAAACACCATATATTTT
once	TRBV4-1	TRBD1	TRBJ2-7	CASSQGPGGVYEQYF	TGCGCCAGCAGCCAAGGACCAGGGGGCGTGTACGAGCAGTACTTC
NA	TRBV12-3/TRBV12-4	TRBD1	TRBJ2-7	CASSRGQGYEQYF	TGTGCCAGCAGTCGGGGACAGGGGTACGAGCAGTACTTC
NA	TRBV28	TRBD1	TRBJ1-2	CASSLQTGPNYGYTF	TGTGCCAGCAGTCTCCAGACAGGGCCAAACTATGGCTACACCTTC
few	TRBV4-2	NA	TRBJ2-7	CASSRQSRETSYEQYF	TGTGCCAGCAGCCGACAGTCTAGGGAGACTAGCTACGAGCAGTACTTC
NA	TRBV10-3	TRBD2	TRBJ2-2	CAISENFPSGVNTGELFF	TGTGCCATCAGTGAGAACTTTCCTAGCGGGGTTAACACCGGGGAGCTGTTTTTT
NA	TRBV7-9	TRBD2	TRBJ2-1	CASSLDQASGFYNEQFF	TGTGCCAGCAGCTTAGATCAGGCTAGCGGGTTTTACAATGAGCAGTTCTTC
NA	TRBV7-3	NA	TRBJ1-5	CASSLSWGQPQHF	TGTGCCAGCAGCTTATCATGGGGCCAGCCCCAGCATTTT
NA	TRBV19	NA	TRBJ2-3	CASSTRQRGTDTQYF	TGTGCCAGTAGTACCAGACAGCGCGGCACAGATACGCAGTATTTT
NA	TRBV4-2	TRBD1	TRBJ1-2	CASSQTGARTNYGYTF	TGTGCCAGCAGCCAAACAGGGGCTAGAACTAACTATGGCTACACCTTC
once	TRBV11-2	TRBD1	TRBJ1-5	CASSLGQGYNQPQHF	TGTGCCAGCAGCTTGGGACAGGGATACAATCAGCCCCAGCATTTT
NA	TRBV5-1	NA	TRBJ2-2	CASSLDLGQLGELFF	TGCGCCAGCAGCTTGGACCTAGGACAGCTCGGGGAGCTGTTTTTT
NA	TRBV6-6	NA	TRBJ1-6	CASIGGSSPLHF	TGTGCCAGCATCGGAGGGTCTTCACCCCTCCACTTT
NA	TRBV7-9	NA	TRBJ1-5	CASSGLPAGSNQPQHF	TGTGCCAGCAGCGGTCTACCCGCCGGGAGCAATCAGCCCCAGCATTTT
NA	TRBV19	NA	TRBJ1-1	CAVREGPLNTEAFF	TGTGCCGTTCGGGAGGGGCCTCTGAACACTGAAGCTTTCTTT
once	TRBV5-1	TRBD2	TRBJ2-3	CASRKGTIWTDTQYF	TGCGCCAGCCGTAAAGGGACTATTTGGACAGATACGCAGTATTTT
NA	TRBV6-6	TRBD1	TRBJ1-5	CASSYRQGNQPQHF	TGTGCCAGCAGTTACCGACAGGGTAATCAGCCCCAGCATTTT
NA	TRBV3-1/TRBV3-2	NA	TRBJ1-2	CASSLRTAHYGYTF	TGTGCCAGCAGTCTCCGGACAGCGCATTATGGCTACACCTTC
NA	TRBV3-1/TRBV3-2	NA	TRBJ2-3	CASSQEAGSTDTQYF	TGTGCCAGCAGCCAAGAGGCCGGGAGCACAGATACGCAGTATTTT
NA	TRBV30	TRBD1	TRBJ1-3	CAWSRAGGTGNTIYF	TGTGCCTGGAGTAGAGCAGGGGGGACTGGAAACACCATATATTTT
NA	TRBV19	NA	TRBJ2-7	CASSRTGGSPYEQYF	TGTGCCAGTAGTAGGACAGGAGGGTCCCCCTACGAGCAGTACTTC
NA	TRBV9	NA	TRBJ2-2	CASSVDRASAGELFF	TGTGCCAGCAGCGTAGACAGGGCTTCGGCCGGGGAGCTGTTTTTT
NA	TRBV18	NA	TRBJ2-7	CASSPPGTGLEQYF	TGTGCCAGCTCACCACCCGGGACTGGTCTCGAGCAGTACTTC
NA	TRBV7-9	TRBD2	TRBJ2-5	CASSPRLAGEEYQETQYF	TGTGCCAGCAGCCCAAGACTAGCGGGGGAGGAGTACCAAGAGACCCAGTACTTC
NA	TRBV7-3	NA	TRBJ1-1	CASSLTSQVTEAFF	TGTGCCAGCAGCTTAACGAGCCAGGTAACTGAAGCTTTCTTT
many	TRBV2	NA	TRBJ2-7	CASSGRGSHEQYF	TGTGCCAGCAGTGGGAGGGGCTCCCACGAGCAGTACTTC
NA	TRBV30	NA	TRBJ1-1	CAWRKGQLNTEAFF	TGTGCCTGGAGGAAAGGACAGCTGAACACTGAAGCTTTCTTT
NA	TRBV19	NA	TRBJ1-2	CASREAGANYGYTF	TGTGCCAGTAGGGAGGCAGGGGCTAACTATGGCTACACCTTC
NA	TRBV5-1	TRBD1	TRBJ1-2	CASSHGQGDGYTF	TGCGCCAGCAGCCACGGCCAGGGGGATGGCTACACCTTC
NA	TRBV7-2	TRBD1	TRBJ1-6	CASSFDRDQSPLHF	TGTGCCAGCAGCTTCGACAGGGATCAATCACCCCTCCACTTT
NA	TRBV23-1	TRBD1	TRBJ2-3	CASSQPGRDRPSTDTQYF	TGCGCCAGCAGTCAACCAGGCAGGGACAGACCTAGCACAGATACGCAGTATTTT
NA	TRBV28	TRBD2	TRBJ2-1	CASSLTSTSYNEQFF	TGTGCCAGCAGTTTGACTAGCACTTCCTACAATGAGCAGTTCTTC